This record concerns one T cell receptor (beta chain) sequence. Its target is not known. A second PCR of roughly 7 to 11 cycles used a sample-barcoded 5' primer and a J-beta primer mix. TCRdb used MiXCR to reprocess the 5' RACE reads, holding one entry per CDR3 protein. The data hold over 1.5 million distinct CDR3 sequences, with just under 50% observed a single time. The sample belongs to a study of blood T cells in healthy people across ages. The study's findings and limits: Measured against age, TCR beta diversity per million T cells decreased in a roughly linear manner. The unknown donor CMV status may have confounded expanded clonotype changes.

What was sequenced was blood. The clonotype comes from a woman in her 40s in good health.

CDR3 sequence reads: CASRVLDSYGYTF. The DNA for the CDR3 is TGTGCCAGCAGAGTCTTGGACAGCTATGGCTACACCTTC. The chain carries TRBV28 and TRBJ1-2; D may be TRBD1 (6 bases). V lost 6 bases to trimming and J lost 4 bases, with 12 bases between them. Germline lookup yields CDR1 MDHEN and CDR2 SYDVKM. The CDR3 is 13 residues long.